Following are 5 T cell receptor beta chains from one sample sequenced in a study of CD8+ T cells in alopecia areata. Sequencing relied on a cDNA template that was reverse transcribed from extracted RNA. TCRdb's copy holds only in-frame clones and misses some; the assay was immunoSEQ multiplex PCR. Of tens of thousands of clones listed, approximately 50% are singletons. Sample: NKG2D-high CD8+ T cells sorted from blood. The receptors here all came from a human donor with alopecia areata.

V is TRBV5-1 and J is TRBJ2-7; no reliable D call. The CDR3 is 13 residues long. Trimming removed 0 bases at V and 2 bases at J, with 6 bases between. The germline V gene has CDR1 SGHRS and CDR2 YFSETQ. This chain's CDR3 is CASSLGSPYEQYF. The CDR3 DNA sequence: TGCGCCAGCAGCTTGGGGAGCCCCTACGAGCAGTACTTC.

The rearrangement uses TRBV29-1 and TRBJ2-1; 8 bases map to TRBD2. Germline CDR1 SQVTM, CDR2 ANQGSEA. The CDR3 covers 18 residues. J lost 5 bases, V lost 6 bases, and 21 bases had no gene match. CDR3 DNA sequence: TGCAGCGTCGTAATCGACACTAGACTAGCGTGGGCCAACAATGAGCAGTTCTTC. This codes for CSVVIDTRLAWANNEQFF.

This chain uses TRBV4-1 with TRBJ2-7; perhaps D is TRBD1 or TRBD2 (5 bases each). Germline V gene data show CDR1 as MGHRA and CDR2 as YSYEKL. The V end lost 2 bases, the J end lost 2 bases, and 10 bases lay between the germline ends. The CDR3 is 14 amino acids. The CDR3 region has the DNA TGCGCCAGCAGCCAACCGGGACGGACCTACGAGCAGTACTTC. Residues: CASSQPGRTYEQYF.

This chain uses TRBV2 with TRBJ1-1; D not resolved. Trimming took 4 bases from V and 1 from J, leaving 7 bases between them. Germline-derived CDR1 and CDR2 are SNHLY and FYNNEI. CDR3 length: 13 amino acids. CDR3 sequence: CASSVYKNTEAFF. The CDR3 DNA reads as TGTGCCAGCAGTGTATATAAGAACACTGAAGCTTTCTTT.

This clone has at least ten counts. The chain employs TRBV7-9 and TRBJ2-5; the D is unclear. Trimming took off 2 bases at V and 2 bases at J, with 12 bases between the two ends. The CDR3 is 15 residues long. The germline V gene has CDR1 SEHNR and CDR2 FQNEAQ (reference sequence). Here the CDR3 DNA reads TGTGCCAGCAGCTTATCCAGTTCGGTTCAAGAGACCCAGTACTTC. Translating it yields CASSLSSSVQETQYF.